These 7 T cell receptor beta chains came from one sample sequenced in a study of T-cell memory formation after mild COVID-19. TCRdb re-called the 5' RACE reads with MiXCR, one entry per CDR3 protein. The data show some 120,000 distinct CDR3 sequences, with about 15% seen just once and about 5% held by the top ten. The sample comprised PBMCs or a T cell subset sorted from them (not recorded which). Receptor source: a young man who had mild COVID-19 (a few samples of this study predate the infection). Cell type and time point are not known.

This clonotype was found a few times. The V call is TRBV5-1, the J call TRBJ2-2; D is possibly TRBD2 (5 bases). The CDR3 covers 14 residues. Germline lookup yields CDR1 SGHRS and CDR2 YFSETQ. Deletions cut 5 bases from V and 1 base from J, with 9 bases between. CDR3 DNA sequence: TGCGCCAGCAGGGGAGCGATGAACACCGGGGAGCTGTTTTTT. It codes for CASRGAMNTGELFF.

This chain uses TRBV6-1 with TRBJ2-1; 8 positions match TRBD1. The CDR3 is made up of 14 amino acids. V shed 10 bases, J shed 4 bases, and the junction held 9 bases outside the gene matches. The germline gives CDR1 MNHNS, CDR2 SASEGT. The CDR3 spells CATLDREHYNEQFF. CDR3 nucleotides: TGTGCCACCCTGGACAGGGAACATTACAATGAGCAGTTCTTC.

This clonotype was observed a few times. The CDR3 here is CASSLDRAGAEQYF. CDR3 coding DNA: TGTGCCAGCAGCCTAGACAGGGCTGGGGCCGAGCAGTACTTC. This chain uses TRBV7-9 with TRBJ2-7; 7 positions match TRBD1. The germline V gene encodes CDR1 SEHNR and CDR2 FQNEAQ (reference sequence). The CDR3 covers 14 residues. The V and J ends lost 5 bases and 6 bases, in that order; junction bases with no gene match: 10.

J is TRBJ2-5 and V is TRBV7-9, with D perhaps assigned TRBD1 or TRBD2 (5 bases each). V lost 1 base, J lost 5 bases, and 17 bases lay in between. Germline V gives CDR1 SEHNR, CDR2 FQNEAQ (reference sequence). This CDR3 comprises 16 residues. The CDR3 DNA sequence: TGTGCCAGCAGCTTAGAAGGGATAGGGGTAGCGGAGACCCAGTACTTC. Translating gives CASSLEGIGVAETQYF.

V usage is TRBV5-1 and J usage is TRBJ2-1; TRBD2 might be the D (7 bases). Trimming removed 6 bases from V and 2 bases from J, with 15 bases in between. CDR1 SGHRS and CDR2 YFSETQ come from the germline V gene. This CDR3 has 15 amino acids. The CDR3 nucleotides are TGCGCCAGCAACCCGGAGGGGGGGGCCTACAATGAGCAGTTCTTC. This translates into CASNPEGGAYNEQFF.

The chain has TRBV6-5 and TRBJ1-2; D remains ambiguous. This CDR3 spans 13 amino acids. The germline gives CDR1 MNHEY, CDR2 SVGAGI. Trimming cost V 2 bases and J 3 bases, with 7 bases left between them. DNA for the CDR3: TGTGCCAGCAGTTACGCCCTGTACTATGGCTACACCTTC. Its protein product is CASSYALYYGYTF.

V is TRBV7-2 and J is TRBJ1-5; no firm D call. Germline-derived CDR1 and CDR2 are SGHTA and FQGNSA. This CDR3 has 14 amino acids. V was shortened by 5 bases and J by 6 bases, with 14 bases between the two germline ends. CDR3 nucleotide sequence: TGTGCCAGCAGCGACGGATCGTTGGGTCAGCCCCAGCATTTT. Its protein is CASSDGSLGQPQHF.